This TCR beta chain was identified during a study of blood T cell repertoires in COVID-19 (dated by TCRdb to the early 2020s). Regarding the research as a whole: Samples from collaborators originated in the United States, Italy and Spain and spanned both the acute and convalescent phases of COVID-19. HLA class I and class II types, where available, came from metadata supplied by the sample provider rather than from assay-based typing. Deeply sampled blood TCRbeta repertoires from subjects exposed to, actively infected with, or recovered from COVID-19 were included in the dataset. A de-identified subject ID, COVID-19 status, age in years and sex were almost always included in the sample metadata. The repertoires were released in a freely available public database intended as a resource for research on the immune response to SARS-CoV-2. The prospective study material was composed of cDNA or gDNA derived from T cells, B-cell-depleted T cells, or PBMCs. The samples were drawn from two sources: the first 160 participants of the ongoing ImmuneRACE study, and over 1,000 subjects contributed by 6 global collaborators. What the work shows at the level of the full study, not this receptor alone: Clinical and demographic metadata were provided uncurated, with the amount varying by source and participant.

Including the terminal cysteine and phenylalanine, the CDR3 comprises 19 residues. Just CDR3 DNA is preserved here, 57 bases in frame from base 1. The immunoSEQ Assay, a bias-controlled multiplex PCR, was used to amplify TCRbeta CDR3 regions from genomic DNA. In the original analysis: The number of nucleated cells in each sample was estimated by amplification of reference gene primers within the assay. Sequence reads were collapsed and filtered to measure the absolute abundance of every unique TCRbeta CDR3 rearrangement. For each sample, productive Simpson clonality was calculated as the square root of Simpson's diversity index across productive rearrangements. Entries here come from immuneACCESS through TCRdb and include only in-frame sequences with V and J called. Some clones fail to appear in such tables; in the studies checked, an unresolved V gene covers under half of the shortfall, and the cause of the remainder is unknown. The V and J calls and the clone size are those of that table, but D and trimming were determined from the DNA. Counted in this sample were 150,000 to 200,000 clones; roughly 87% of them appeared once. 1% to 1.5% of the sample is held by the ten biggest clonotypes.

Regarding this clone: Its cognate antigen has yet to be identified. Base qualities are not at hand, and no much larger clone is one base apart.

In the prospective study, participants were roughly 18 to 100 years old, resided in 24 geographic areas of the United States, and were enrolled through a virtual design. In the prospective study, participants were assigned to cohorts based on the clinical history participants reported in a screening survey and a study questionnaire. Each participant in the prospective study had whole blood, serum and a nasopharyngeal or oropharyngeal swab collected by mobile phlebotomists. Over an approximately two-month period, participants in the prospective study had the option of providing additional blood draws and questionnaires. Before DNA extraction, prospective study blood samples were shipped either frozen or at room temperature.

This clonotype originated in a human donor with acute COVID-19. The donor label of this sample is uncertain. The specimen sequenced was PBMCs or T cells enriched from blood (not recorded which). Rearrangement joined TRBV21-1 to TRBJ1-4; the table gives TRBD1 as D, unverified against the DNA. TRBV21-1 is assigned pseudogene status. The nucleotide sequence is given as TGTGCCAGCAGCAAAATGCAGCCGGATGGGCAGGGAAAAGGGGAAAAACTGTTTTTT. It codes for CASSKMQPDGQGKGEKLFF.